Each of the 31 T cell receptor beta chains below was sequenced from the same sample in a study of T-cell reconstitution after alpha-beta-depleted transplantation in children. Unique molecular identifiers were used in preparing the TCRbeta library. TCRdb re-analysed the PCR reads in MiXCR, keeping a single row per CDR3 protein. The data show hundreds of thousands of distinct CDR3 sequences, with roughly 11% seen just once and approximately 30% held by the top ten. The specimen was PBMCs, collected before TCRalphabeta/CD19-depleted stem cell transplant. The receptors originated from a child less than two years old with acute myeloid leukemia, due to receive a stem cell transplant.

This clonotype was detected many times. The chain joins TRBV12-3 or TRBV12-4 to TRBJ1-4; D is possibly TRBD1 (6 bases). The CDR3 covers 19 residues. Trimming stripped 5 bases from V and 3 bases from J, with 25 bases between. In nucleotides, the CDR3 is TGTGCCAGCAGTCGAAGTCGACACAGGGTAGGGTCGGCTAATGAAAAACTGTTTTTT. Translating gives CASSRSRHRVGSANEKLFF.

This clonotype has a count of ten or more. The chain links TRBV27 to TRBJ1-1; unclear D gene. This CDR3 is 14 amino acids long. The V and J ends lost 6 bases and 6 bases respectively, with 17 bases between them. The germline gives CDR1 MNHEY, CDR2 SMNVEV (reference sequence). The DNA of the CDR3 is TGTGCCAGCAGCCCCGGACCTACCCCGGCTGAAGCTTTCTTT. Protein product: CASSPGPTPAEAFF.

This clonotype was found many times. The chain uses TRBV10-2 and TRBJ2-5, with TRBD2 matching over 8 bases. Trimming cost V 0 bases and J 6 bases; bases outside gene matches: 3. In germline, CDR1 is WSHSY, CDR2 SAAADI. This CDR3 has 14 amino acids. The CDR3 protein is CASSESSGVKTQYF. In DNA, the CDR3 is TGCGCCAGCAGTGAGTCTAGCGGGGTTAAGACCCAGTACTTC.

In its sample, this clonotype was seen many times. This chain uses TRBV2 with TRBJ1-3; D ambiguous. This CDR3 comprises 15 residues. V was shortened by 4 bases and J by 4 bases, with 14 bases between the two germline ends. Germline CDR1 reads SNHLY; CDR2 reads FYNNEI. The CDR3 nucleotides read TGTGCCAGCAGTGTAACCCGAGAAAGAGGAAACACCATATATTTT. Translated, it gives CASSVTRERGNTIYF.

This clonotype was observed a few times. The rearrangement links TRBV29-1 to TRBJ1-1; the match to TRBD1 covers 7 bases. Per germline, CDR1 SQVTM and CDR2 ANQGSEA. The CDR3 runs to 14 residues. V lost 1 base, J lost 3 bases, and 5 bases stayed unmatched. CDR3 sequence: CSVEVGGGYTEAFF. In DNA form, the CDR3 reads TGCAGCGTTGAAGTAGGAGGGGGCTACACTGAAGCTTTCTTT.

This chain joins TRBV7-8 and TRBJ2-2; 9 bases match TRBD1. This CDR3 region has 15 residues. The germline CDR1 and CDR2 sequences are SGHVS and FQNEAQ. Germline trimming cut 5 bases from V and 6 bases from J; bases unmatched to any gene: 7. CDR3 amino acids: CASSPDRGHAGELFF. CDR3 bases: TGTGCCAGCAGCCCGGACAGGGGCCACGCCGGGGAGCTGTTTTTT.

In this sample, this clonotype turned up a few times. The chain recombines TRBV18 with TRBJ2-7; 7 nucleotides match TRBD1. There are 13 residues in the CDR3. The germline V gene encodes CDR1 KGHSH and CDR2 LQKENI. J lost 4 bases, V lost 5 bases, and 5 bases had no gene match. The CDR3 is CASSKGASYEQYF. DNA for the CDR3: TGTGCCAGCTCAAAGGGGGCATCTTACGAGCAGTACTTC.

This clonotype came up many times. The V gene is TRBV29-1, the J gene TRBJ2-1; 8 bases match TRBD2. The germline V gene has CDR1 SQVTM and CDR2 ANQGSEA. Trimming removed 6 bases from V and 0 bases from J; junction bases left unmatched: 4. The CDR3 has 14 residues. This CDR3 is CSVLSGSSYNEQFF. The DNA of the CDR3 is TGCAGCGTCCTAAGCGGGAGCTCCTACAATGAGCAGTTCTTC.

This clonotype showed up many times. V usage is TRBV5-5 and J usage is TRBJ1-1; unclear D gene. The CDR3 extends over 12 amino acids. Germline values: CDR1 SGHKS, CDR2 YYEKEE (reference sequence). Trimming stripped 0 bases from V and 9 bases from J, with 9 bases between. DNA for the CDR3: TGTGCCAGCAGCTTGGACTCCCCGCAAGCTTTCTTT. Its protein product is CASSLDSPQAFF.

This clonotype was counted many times. The rearrangement links TRBV3-1 to TRBJ2-2; D unresolved. Germline CDR1 LGHDT, CDR2 YNNKEL (reference sequence). The CDR3 length is 14 residues. Between the trimmed V and J ends, which lost 0 bases and 6 bases, there was a span of 8 bases. The CDR3 DNA reads as TGTGCCAGCAGCCAAGATCTAAGGGCCGGGGAGCTGTTTTTT. Protein: CASSQDLRAGELFF.

This chain joins TRBV12-3 or TRBV12-4 and TRBJ2-1, with 11 bases that match TRBD2. This CDR3 is 18 amino acids long. The ends lost 2 bases at V and 2 bases at J; junction bases unmatched: 8. Here the CDR3 reads CASSLRGTTSGTYNEQFF. The CDR3 DNA reads TGTGCCAGCAGTTTAAGGGGGACGACTAGCGGGACCTACAATGAGCAGTTCTTC.

This clonotype appeared many times. The V gene is TRBV20-1, the J gene TRBJ2-1; 11 nucleotides match TRBD2. The germline CDR1 and CDR2 sequences are DFQATT and SNEGSKA (reference sequence). Losses at the gene ends were 3 bases for V and 6 bases for J; bases not matched to a gene: 7. This CDR3 is built from 15 residues. The CDR3 protein is CSASELAGEGNEQFF. DNA of the CDR3: TGCAGTGCTAGTGAACTAGCGGGAGAGGGCAATGAGCAGTTCTTC.

This clonotype was seen ten or more times. V is TRBV2 and J is TRBJ2-3; 8 bases agree with TRBD1. The CDR3 has 13 residues. CDR1 SNHLY and CDR2 FYNNEI come from the germline V gene. J gave up 5 bases and V 7 bases, and 5 bases lay outside the gene matches. CDR3 loop: CASTQGAGDTQYF. The CDR3 nucleotides read TGTGCCAGCACCCAGGGGGCGGGAGATACGCAGTATTTT.

This chain links TRBV30 with TRBJ1-5, with D tentatively TRBD1 (6 bases). This CDR3 contains 15 residues. Trimming removed 1 base at V and 3 bases at J, with 13 bases between. Germline values: CDR1 GTSNPN, CDR2 SVGIG (reference sequence). The CDR3 protein is CAWSGVGGPNQPQHF. CDR3 in DNA: TGTGCCTGGAGTGGGGTGGGGGGCCCCAATCAGCCCCAGCATTTT.

This clonotype was seen many times. The chain recombines TRBV5-1 with TRBJ2-1; D is perhaps TRBD1 (6 bases). CDR3 length: 16 amino acids. Trimming left V 3 bases short and J 0 bases short, with 13 bases between. Germline CDR1 SGHRS, CDR2 YFSETQ. The CDR3 protein is CASSWTVPSSYNEQFF. The CDR3, as DNA: TGCGCCAGCAGCTGGACAGTTCCGAGCTCCTACAATGAGCAGTTCTTC.

In this sample, this clonotype turned up many times. This rearrangement joins TRBV12-3 or TRBV12-4 to TRBJ2-3, with TRBD2 as a possible D gene (6 bases). Trimming removed 4 bases from V and 0 bases from J, with 14 bases in between. CDR3 size: 16 residues. CDR3 region: CASSSQVAASTDTQYF. The CDR3 DNA reads TGTGCCAGCAGTTCCCAGGTAGCGGCTAGCACAGATACGCAGTATTTT.

Ten or more counts support this clonotype. The rearrangement uses TRBV12-5 and TRBJ1-1; D might be TRBD1 (6 bases). Germline V gives CDR1 LGHNT, CDR2 FRNRAP. V shed 6 bases and J shed 2 bases, with 10 bases lying between them. CDR3 size: 13 residues. The CDR3 DNA sequence: TGTGCTAGTGGGTCACAGGGAAACACTGAAGCTTTCTTT. This translates into CASGSQGNTEAFF.

This clonotype was observed at least ten times. This chain uses TRBV27 with TRBJ1-5, with 11 bases that match TRBD1. CDR1 and CDR2 from the germline V gene are MNHEY and SMNVEV (reference sequence). The CDR3 covers 14 residues. After removal of 9 bases from V and 4 bases from J, the junction contained 5 bases not matched to a gene. The CDR3 reads CASGQGAPNQPQHF. The DNA of the CDR3 is TGTGCCAGTGGACAGGGGGCGCCTAATCAGCCCCAGCATTTT.

This clonotype was recorded at least ten times. The chain is built from TRBV7-2 and TRBJ2-3; TRBD2 aligns across 13 bases. V trimming: 5 bases; J trimming: 7 bases; junction bases outside the gene matches: 6. This CDR3 has 15 amino acids. CDR1 SGHTA and CDR2 FQGNSA come from the germline V gene. CDR3 region: CASSRTSGSPNTQYF. As DNA, the CDR3 is TGTGCCAGCAGCCGGACTAGCGGGAGTCCAAATACGCAGTATTTT.

This clonotype was detected ten times or more. The chain links TRBV29-1 to TRBJ1-2, with D possibly TRBD1 on 6 matching bases. Germline lookup yields CDR1 SQVTM and CDR2 ANQGSEA. Trimming left V 3 bases short and J 5 bases short, with 13 bases between. The CDR3 sequence is 13 residues long. CDR3: CSVEGRGRYGYTF. DNA of the CDR3: TGCAGCGTTGAGGGCAGGGGAAGATATGGCTACACCTTC.

This clonotype has a count of ten or more. This chain links TRBV5-4 with TRBJ2-5; 7 positions agree with TRBD1. Losses at the gene ends were 4 bases for V and 5 bases for J; bases not matched to a gene: 8. Germline CDR1 reads SGHNT; CDR2 reads YYREEE (reference sequence). The CDR3 loop spans 14 amino acids. The CDR3 sequence: CASSTGQREETQYF. The CDR3 DNA sequence: TGTGCCAGCAGCACGGGACAGAGGGAGGAGACCCAGTACTTC.

At least ten counts were recorded for this clonotype. This chain connects TRBV14 to TRBJ2-3; D uncertain. Deletions cut 1 base from V and 6 bases from J, with 5 bases between. In germline, CDR1 is SGHDN, CDR2 FVKESK. This CDR3 is built from 12 residues. The CDR3 sequence: CASSQAGDTQYF. The CDR3 nucleotides are TGTGCCAGCAGCCAAGCAGGCGATACGCAGTATTTT.

This clonotype has ten or more counts. The chain uses TRBV12-3 or TRBV12-4 and TRBJ2-7, with 7 positions matching TRBD2. The CDR3 is made up of 15 amino acids. V shed 0 bases and J 9 bases; nucleotides not matched to a gene: 11. The CDR3 DNA sequence: TGTGCCAGCAGTTTAGCGGGAGGGCCCCTCGCAGGGCAGTACTTC. Protein: CASSLAGGPLAGQYF.

V and J are TRBV2 and TRBJ2-1; D may be TRBD1 or TRBD2 (5 bases each). V was cut by 11 bases and J by 0 bases, with 26 bases left in between. Germline CDR1 reads SNHLY; CDR2 reads FYNNEI. The CDR3 contains 18 residues. CDR3 DNA: TGTGCCTTCAGTCCACCAATTCCGGGACCCAGCTCCTACAATGAGCAGTTCTTC. It encodes CAFSPPIPGPSSYNEQFF.

This clonotype came up many times. V and J are TRBV6-6 and TRBJ2-7; D may be TRBD2 (6 bases). CDR1 and CDR2 from the germline V gene are MNHNY and SVGAGI (reference sequence). The CDR3 length is 12 residues. V lost 0 bases and J 6 bases, leaving 6 bases between the germline ends. The CDR3 loop reads CASSYSRGEQYF. The CDR3 coding sequence is TGTGCCAGCAGTTACTCGCGGGGCGAGCAGTACTTC.

This clonotype was recorded many times. The chain is built from TRBV5-1 and TRBJ2-7; perhaps TRBD1 as D (5 bases). Germline V gene data show CDR1 as SGHRS and CDR2 as YFSETQ. Between the trimmed V and J ends, which lost 0 bases and 2 bases, there was a span of 9 bases. This CDR3 spans 14 amino acids. The CDR3 bases are TGCGCCAGCAGCTTGGAAGGACAAGCCTACGAGCAGTACTTC. Translation gives CASSLEGQAYEQYF. Drawing the rest from reference TRBV5-1 and TRBJ2-7, the complete variable domain is KAGVTQTPRYLIKTRGQQVTLSCSPISGHRSVSWYQQTPGQGLQFLFEYFSETQRNKGNFPGRFSGRQFSNSRSEMNVSTLELGDSALYLCASSLEGQAYEQYFGPGTRLTVT.

This clonotype was picked up many times. V is TRBV5-1 and J is TRBJ2-1; tentatively, D is TRBD1 or TRBD2 (6 bases each). The CDR3 has 18 residues. Germline lookup yields CDR1 SGHRS and CDR2 YFSETQ. V was shortened by 4 bases and J by 4 bases, with 24 bases between the two germline ends. In nucleotides, the CDR3 is TGCGCCAGCAGCCCCGAGGGGGGTACCGGTTTTTATTACAATGAGCAGTTCTTC. It translates to CASSPEGGTGFYYNEQFF.

This clonotype was recorded at least ten times. The chain combines TRBV20-1 with TRBJ2-1; 11 bases match TRBD2. This CDR3 region has 16 residues. Germline V gene lookup returns CDR1 DFQATT and CDR2 SNEGSKA (reference sequence). The ends lost 1 base at V and 6 bases at J; junction bases unmatched: 8. The chain's CDR3 is CSARATGTSGINEQFF. The CDR3, as DNA: TGCAGTGCTAGAGCTACTGGGACTAGCGGTATCAATGAGCAGTTCTTC.

This clonotype was seen ten or more times. The genes are TRBV11-2 and TRBJ2-3; D might be TRBD2 (6 bases). The CDR3 totals 13 residues. From germline, CDR1 is SGHAT and CDR2 FQNNGV. The CDR3, as DNA: TGTGCGTGGAGGGGAGTGGACACAGATACGCAGTATTTT. Its protein is CAWRGVDTDTQYF.

The chain uses TRBV7-9 and TRBJ2-1, with D unclear. CDR1 and CDR2 (germline): SEHNR, FQNEAQ (reference sequence). The CDR3 runs 17 residues. Trimming took off 4 bases at V and 0 bases at J, with 16 bases between the two ends. In nucleotides, the CDR3 is TGTGCCAGCAGCTCCTCCGGTGGGTCCAGCTCCTACAATGAGCAGTTCTTC. Translated, it gives CASSSSGGSSSYNEQFF.

This clonotype was seen repeatedly, ten times or more. The chain employs TRBV7-2 and TRBJ1-2; D is perhaps TRBD1 (5 bases). The CDR3 totals 14 residues. The germline V and J ends were trimmed by 1 base and 4 bases, with 10 bases remaining between them. Germline lookup yields CDR1 SGHTA and CDR2 FQGNSA. CDR3 bases: TGTGCCAGCAGCTTAGAGGGGCTGGGCTATGGCTACACCTTC. The encoded protein is CASSLEGLGYGYTF.